This T cell receptor beta chain came from a study of blood T cells in healthy people across ages. The study, taken as a whole, reports: With naive T cell percentage, TCR beta diversity showed a strong correlation.

Concerning this clonotype itself: The antigen is undetermined. The junction departs from the called germline gene at one end, perhaps through a read error.

This CDR3 spans 11 amino acids. Germline V gives CDR1 SQVTM, CDR2 ANQGSEA. PCR was performed a second time for roughly 7 to 12 cycles using a sample-barcoded 5' primer and a J-beta primer mix. A tag from a template-switch adaptor with 12 random nucleotides marked each cDNA molecule. TCRdb called the 5' RACE reads again in MiXCR, with one record for every CDR3 protein. The sample holds 550,000 to 600,000 distinct CDR3 sequences, 27% seen once. The clonotype comes from a woman in her seventies in good health. Material: blood. The chain has TRBV29-1 and TRBJ2-5; a weak D match, TRBD2 (6 bases). CDR3 in DNA: TGCAGCATTGGCGGGGAAGAGACCCAGCACTTC. Protein product: CSIGGEETQHF.